One and the same sample provided the 9 T cell receptor beta chains below, sequenced in a study of cytomegalovirus exposure and HLA in healthy donors. PCR primers comprised 60 Vbeta and 13 Jbeta primers. Generated by immunoSEQ multiplex PCR, the TCRdb table keeps only in-frame clones and is missing some. Counted here are over 85,000 clones, approximately 69% occurring once; the ten biggest clones make up less than 1.5%. Sequenced sample: PBMCs. Every receptor here comes from a female donor in good health and CMV-seronegative.

The gene calls are TRBV7-2 and TRBJ2-7; D gene unclear. The germline CDR1 and CDR2 sequences are SGHTA and FQGNSA. Trimming removed 4 bases from V and 6 bases from J, with 7 bases in between. The CDR3 has 11 amino acids. The CDR3 spells CASSSGFEQYF. In DNA form, the CDR3 reads TGTGCCAGCAGCTCCGGGTTCGAGCAGTACTTC.

This clone has a handful of counts. The chain has TRBV30 and TRBJ1-1; 7 positions match TRBD1. V trimming: 4 bases; J trimming: 3 bases; junction bases outside the gene matches: 5. The CDR3 spans 13 residues. Germline values: CDR1 GTSNPN, CDR2 SVGIG (reference sequence). CDR3 sequence (DNA): TGTGCCTGGAAGGCCACAGGGGACACTGAAGCTTTCTTT. Residues: CAWKATGDTEAFF.

This clone was found a few times. The J gene is TRBJ2-7, the V gene TRBV6-5, with 9 bases aligning to TRBD1. Unmatched junction bases numbered 6, after V lost 6 bases and J lost 3 bases. Germline V CDR1 and CDR2: MNHEY, SVGAGI. The CDR3 loop spans 14 amino acids. The CDR3 protein is CASRDRGEYYEQYF. The CDR3 bases are TGTGCCAGCAGGGACAGGGGCGAATACTACGAGCAGTACTTC.

V gene TRBV29-1 combines with J gene TRBJ1-1, with D unclear. CDR1 is SQVTM and CDR2 is ANQGSEA in the germline V gene. The CDR3 loop spans 11 amino acids. Trimming took off 3 bases at V and 2 bases at J, with 4 bases between the two ends. The CDR3 sequence is CSVEANTEAFF. The CDR3 DNA follows: TGCAGCGTTGAGGCAAACACTGAAGCTTTCTTT.

The V call is TRBV7-9, the J call TRBJ2-7; 7 bases agree with TRBD2. With 3 bases clipped from V and 7 bases from J, the junction kept 3 bases outside the gene matches. CDR1 is SEHNR and CDR2 is FQNEAQ in the germline V gene (reference sequence). The CDR3 sequence is 12 residues long. In DNA form, the CDR3 reads TGTGCCAGCAGCTTCGCGGGGGAGGAGCAGTACTTC. Translation gives CASSFAGEEQYF.

The CDR3 protein is CAISRGWGEKLFF. The CDR3, as DNA: TGTGCCATCAGTCGAGGGTGGGGTGAAAAACTGTTTTTT. The chain employs TRBV10-3 and TRBJ1-4, with D unclear. V shed 5 bases and J shed 7 bases, with 11 bases lying between them. Looked up from germline, CDR1 is ENHRY and CDR2 is SYGVKD. This CDR3 has 13 amino acids.

The V call is TRBV7-9, the J call TRBJ2-7; 8 bases are shared with TRBD2. The V gene end was trimmed by 6 bases and the J gene end by 3 bases; junction bases not matched to a gene: 13. The CDR3 consists of 16 residues. Germline CDR1 is SEHNR and CDR2 is FQNEAQ (reference sequence). The CDR3 spells CASRQLVGTRNYEQYF. The CDR3 DNA reads as TGTGCCAGCAGGCAACTCGTGGGGACTAGGAACTACGAGCAGTACTTC.

The table lists this clone with a few counts. The chain carries TRBV27 and TRBJ1-5; 7 nucleotides align to TRBD1. The germline gives CDR1 MNHEY, CDR2 SMNVEV (reference sequence). The CDR3 loop spans 13 amino acids. Unmatched junction bases numbered 5, after V lost 6 bases and J lost 6 bases. This CDR3 is CASSHTGAQPQHF. Written as DNA, the CDR3 is TGTGCCAGCAGCCATACAGGGGCTCAGCCCCAGCATTTT.

The rearrangement joins TRBV6-1 to TRBJ1-1; D not resolved. The CDR3 covers 12 residues. V was trimmed by 7 bases and J by 7 bases, leaving 13 bases between them. CDR1 and CDR2 from the germline V gene are MNHNS and SASEGT. DNA for the CDR3: TGTGCCAGCAACCAGACACCGTTTGAAGCTTTCTTT. This gives the protein CASNQTPFEAFF.